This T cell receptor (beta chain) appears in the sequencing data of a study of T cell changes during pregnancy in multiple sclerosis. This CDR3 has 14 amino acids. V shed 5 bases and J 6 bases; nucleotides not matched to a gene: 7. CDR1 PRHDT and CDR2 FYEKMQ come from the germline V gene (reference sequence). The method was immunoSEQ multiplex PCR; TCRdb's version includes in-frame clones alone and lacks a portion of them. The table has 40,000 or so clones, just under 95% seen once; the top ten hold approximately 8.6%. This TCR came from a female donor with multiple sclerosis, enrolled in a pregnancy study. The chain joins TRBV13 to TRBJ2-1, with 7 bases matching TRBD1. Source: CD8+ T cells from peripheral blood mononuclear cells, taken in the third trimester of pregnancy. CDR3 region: CASSSRDSSNEQFF. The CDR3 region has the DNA TGTGCCAGCAGCAGCCGGGACAGTTCCAATGAGCAGTTCTTC. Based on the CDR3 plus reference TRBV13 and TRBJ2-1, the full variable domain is AAGVIQSPRHLIKEKRETATLKCYPIPRHDTVYWYQQGPGQDPQFLISFYEKMQSDKGSIPDRFSAQQFSDYHSELNMSSLELGDSALYFCASSSRDSSNEQFFGPGTRLTVL.